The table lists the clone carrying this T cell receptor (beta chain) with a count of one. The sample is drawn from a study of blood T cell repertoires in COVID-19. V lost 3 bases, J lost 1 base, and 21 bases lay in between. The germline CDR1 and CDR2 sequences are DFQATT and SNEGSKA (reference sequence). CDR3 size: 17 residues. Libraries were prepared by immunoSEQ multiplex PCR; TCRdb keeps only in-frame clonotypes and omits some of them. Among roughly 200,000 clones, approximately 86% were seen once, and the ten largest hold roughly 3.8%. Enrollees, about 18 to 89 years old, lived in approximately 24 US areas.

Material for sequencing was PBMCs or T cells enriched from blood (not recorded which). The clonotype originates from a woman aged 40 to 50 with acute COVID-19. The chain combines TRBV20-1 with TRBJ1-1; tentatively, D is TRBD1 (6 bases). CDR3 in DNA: TGCAGTGCTAGTGAACCCCGCGGGGGGGGCTGGAACACTGAAGCTTTCTTT. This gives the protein CSASEPRGGGWNTEAFF.